The 7 T cell receptor beta chains below all came from one sample that was sequenced in a study of blood T cell repertoires in COVID-19. Some clones are missing from TCRdb's copy, which holds only in-frame ones; the method was immunoSEQ multiplex PCR. The table lists 250,000 to 300,000 clones, around 88% of them singletons. The sequencing sample was made of peripheral blood. Every receptor here comes from a young man with active or convalescent COVID-19.

The chain joins TRBV7-2 to TRBJ1-1; D gene unclear. V lost 4 bases and J 1 base, leaving 13 bases between the germline ends. CDR3 length: 15 residues. Germline-derived CDR1 and CDR2 are SGHTA and FQGNSA. Here the CDR3 reads CASSSVSSPNTEAFF. CDR3 nucleotides: TGTGCCAGCAGCTCAGTTTCGTCCCCGAACACTGAAGCTTTCTTT.

The V gene is TRBV3-1 (or the pseudogene TRBV3-2), the J gene TRBJ2-1; D is unresolved. The CDR3 is 13 residues long. Deletions cut 4 bases from V and 10 bases from J, with 14 bases between. Germline loops: CDR1 LGHDT, CDR2 YNNKEL (reference sequence). In DNA form, the CDR3 reads TGTGCCAGCAGCCCAACGTTCTCACGGGAGCAGTTCTTC. It yields the protein CASSPTFSREQFF.

The CDR3 sequence: CARSDRRPYEQYF. The CDR3 DNA sequence: TGTGCCAGATCGGACAGGCGACCCTACGAGCAGTACTTC. V is TRBV25-1 and J is TRBJ2-7; TRBD1 matches 7 bases. CDR1 and CDR2 (germline): MGHDK, SYGVNS. CDR3 length: 13 residues. Trimming cost V 9 bases and J 2 bases; bases outside gene matches: 7.

The chain recombines TRBV6-5 with TRBJ1-1; perhaps TRBD1 as D (5 bases). There are 15 residues in the CDR3. Trimming left V 4 bases short and J 0 bases short, with 12 bases between. Per germline, CDR1 MNHEY and CDR2 SVGAGI. CDR3 sequence reads: CASSLRGYMNTEAFF. CDR3 in DNA: TGTGCCAGCAGTTTAAGGGGATACATGAACACTGAAGCTTTCTTT.

V and J are TRBV11-3 and TRBJ2-7, with D unclear. CDR1 SGHNT and CDR2 YENEEA come from the germline V gene. There are 15 residues in the CDR3. Trimming took off 3 bases at V and 1 base at J, with 13 bases between the two ends. CDR3 coding DNA: TGTGCCAGCAGCTTTTCCCACGGCGGTTCCTACGAGCAGTACTTC. Amino acid sequence: CASSFSHGGSYEQYF. The full variable domain, rest sourced from reference TRBV11-3 and TRBJ2-7, is EAGVVQSPRYKIIEKKQPVAFWCNPISGHNTLYWYLQNLGQGPELLIRYENEEAVDDSQLPKDRFSAERLKGVDSTLKIQPAELGDSAVYLCASSFSHGGSYEQYFGPGTRLTVT.

The V call is TRBV27, the J call TRBJ1-6; perhaps TRBD1 as D (5 bases). The CDR3 is made up of 15 amino acids. V shed 0 bases and J shed 9 bases, with 12 bases lying between them. Germline V lookup: CDR1 MNHEY, CDR2 SMNVEV (reference sequence). The CDR3: CASSLSTRVRSPLHF. DNA for the CDR3: TGTGCCAGCAGTTTATCAACCAGGGTTCGTTCACCCCTCCACTTT.

J is TRBJ2-7 and V is TRBV5-1; 8 bases map to TRBD1. V was pared by 0 bases and J by 6 bases, with 11 bases of the junction left unmatched. From germline, CDR1 is SGHRS and CDR2 YFSETQ. The CDR3 sequence is 16 residues long. This CDR3 reads CASSLGQGNRPSEQYF. The DNA of the CDR3 is TGCGCCAGCAGCTTGGGACAGGGGAATCGACCGTCCGAGCAGTACTTC.